This T cell receptor beta chain was obtained from a study of T cell changes during pregnancy in multiple sclerosis (dated by TCRdb to about 2019). Regarding the study in general: The study looked at changes in the T cell repertoire across pregnancy in women with multiple sclerosis.

Remarks on this clone: Its cognate antigen has yet to be identified. Base qualities were left out, and no much larger clone turns up one base away.

Trimming takes 8 bases off V and 3 bases off J; junction bases not matched to a gene: 6. CDR1 and CDR2 (MNHEY, SMNVEV) derive from the germline V gene (reference sequence). Its CDR3 holds 16 amino acids, cysteine through phenylalanine. Kept here is only the CDR3 DNA, which spans 48 bases and is read in frame from base 1. The method was the immunoSEQ multiplex PCR assay. This is the immuneACCESS table as TCRdb keeps it, with only in-frame sequences that have V and J called. A part of the clones is gone; compared with another copy, unresolved V genes explain less than half, and the rest is unexplained. The sample yields 40,000 or so clones; roughly nine tenths were counted once. The top ten clonotypes cover approximately 5% of the sample.

This TCR came from a female donor with multiple sclerosis, enrolled in a pregnancy study. The chain is encoded by TRBV27 joined to TRBJ2-1; 14 middle bases align to TRBD2. Sequences were derived from CD8+ T cells from peripheral blood mononuclear cells, sampled in the third trimester of pregnancy. The CDR3 protein: CASLTSGRAYYNEQFF. In nucleotides, the sequence is TGTGCCAGCTTGACTAGCGGGAGGGCCTACTACAATGAGCAGTTCTTC.